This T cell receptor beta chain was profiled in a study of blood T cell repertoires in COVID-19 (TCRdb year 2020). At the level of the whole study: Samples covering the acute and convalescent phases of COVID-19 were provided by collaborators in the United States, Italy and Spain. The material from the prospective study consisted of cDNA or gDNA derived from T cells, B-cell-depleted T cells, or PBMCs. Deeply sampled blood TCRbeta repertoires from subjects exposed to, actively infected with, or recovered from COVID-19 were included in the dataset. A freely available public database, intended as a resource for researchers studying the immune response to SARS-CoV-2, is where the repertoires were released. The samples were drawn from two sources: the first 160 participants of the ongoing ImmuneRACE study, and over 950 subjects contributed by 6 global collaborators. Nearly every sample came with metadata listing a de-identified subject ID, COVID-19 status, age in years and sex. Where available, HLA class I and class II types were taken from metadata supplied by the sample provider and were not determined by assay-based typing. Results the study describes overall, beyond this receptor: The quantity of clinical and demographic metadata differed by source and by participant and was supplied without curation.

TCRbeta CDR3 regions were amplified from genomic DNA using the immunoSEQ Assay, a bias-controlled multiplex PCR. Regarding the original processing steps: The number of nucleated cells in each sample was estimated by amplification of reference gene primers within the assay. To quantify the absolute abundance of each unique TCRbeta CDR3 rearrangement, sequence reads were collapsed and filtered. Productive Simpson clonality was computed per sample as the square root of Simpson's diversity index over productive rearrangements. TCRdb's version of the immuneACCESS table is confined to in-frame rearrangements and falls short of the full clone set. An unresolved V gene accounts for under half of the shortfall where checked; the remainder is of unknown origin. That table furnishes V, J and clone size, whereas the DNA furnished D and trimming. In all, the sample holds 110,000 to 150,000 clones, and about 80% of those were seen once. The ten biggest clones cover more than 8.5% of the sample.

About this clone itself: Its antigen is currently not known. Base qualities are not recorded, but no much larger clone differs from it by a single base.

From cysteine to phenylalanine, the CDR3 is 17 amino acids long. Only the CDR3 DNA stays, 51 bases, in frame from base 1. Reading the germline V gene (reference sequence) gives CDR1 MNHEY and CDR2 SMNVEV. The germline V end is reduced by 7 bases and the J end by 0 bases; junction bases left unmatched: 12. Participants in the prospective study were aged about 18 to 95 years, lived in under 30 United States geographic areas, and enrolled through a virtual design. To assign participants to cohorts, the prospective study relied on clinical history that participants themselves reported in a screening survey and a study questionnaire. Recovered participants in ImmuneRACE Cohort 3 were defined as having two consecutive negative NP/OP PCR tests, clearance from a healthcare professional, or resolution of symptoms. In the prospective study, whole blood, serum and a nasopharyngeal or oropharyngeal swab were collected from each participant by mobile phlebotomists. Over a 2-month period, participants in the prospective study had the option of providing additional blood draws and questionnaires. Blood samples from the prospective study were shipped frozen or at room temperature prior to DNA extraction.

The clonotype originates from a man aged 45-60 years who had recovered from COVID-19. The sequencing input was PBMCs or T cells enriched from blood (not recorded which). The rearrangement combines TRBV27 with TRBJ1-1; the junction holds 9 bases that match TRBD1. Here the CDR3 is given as CASKNDRGDFMNTEAFF. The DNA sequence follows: TGTGCCAGCAAAAATGACAGGGGGGACTTTATGAACACTGAAGCTTTCTTT.